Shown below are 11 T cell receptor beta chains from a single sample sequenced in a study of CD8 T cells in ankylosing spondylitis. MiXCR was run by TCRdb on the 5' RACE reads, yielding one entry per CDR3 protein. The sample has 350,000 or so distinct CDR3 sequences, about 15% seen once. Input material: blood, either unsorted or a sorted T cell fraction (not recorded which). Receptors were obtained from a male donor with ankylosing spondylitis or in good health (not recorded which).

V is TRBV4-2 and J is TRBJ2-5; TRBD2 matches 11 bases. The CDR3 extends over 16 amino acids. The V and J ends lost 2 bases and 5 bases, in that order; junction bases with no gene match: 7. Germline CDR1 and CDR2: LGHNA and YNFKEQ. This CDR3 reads CASSQLLAGGVETQYF. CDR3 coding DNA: TGTGCCAGCAGCCAACTCTTAGCGGGAGGGGTGGAGACCCAGTACTTC.

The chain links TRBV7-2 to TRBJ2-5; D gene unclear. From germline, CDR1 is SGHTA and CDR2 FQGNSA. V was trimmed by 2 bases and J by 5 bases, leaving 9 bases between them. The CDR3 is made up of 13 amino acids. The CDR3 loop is CASSLQVIETQYF. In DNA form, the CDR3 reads TGTGCCAGCAGCTTACAAGTCATCGAGACCCAGTACTTC.

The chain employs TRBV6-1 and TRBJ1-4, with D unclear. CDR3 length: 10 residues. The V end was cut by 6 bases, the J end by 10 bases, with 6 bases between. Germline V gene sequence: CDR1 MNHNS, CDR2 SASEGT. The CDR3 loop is CASSPGKLFF. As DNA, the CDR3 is TGTGCCAGCAGCCCCGGAAAACTGTTTTTT.

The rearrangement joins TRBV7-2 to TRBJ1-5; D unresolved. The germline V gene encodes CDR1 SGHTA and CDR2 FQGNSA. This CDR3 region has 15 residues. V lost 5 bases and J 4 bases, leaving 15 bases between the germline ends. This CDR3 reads CASSPEEGPNQPQHF. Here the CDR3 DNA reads TGTGCCAGCAGCCCCGAAGAGGGCCCGAATCAGCCCCAGCATTTT.

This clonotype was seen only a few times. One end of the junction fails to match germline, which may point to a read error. Here the CDR3 DNA reads TGTGCCAGCAGTTTGGTGACAATCTATGGCTACACTTTC. Its translation: CASSLVTIYGYTF. The chain has TRBV12-3 or TRBV12-4 and TRBJ1-2; D is uncertain. The CDR3 loop spans 13 amino acids.

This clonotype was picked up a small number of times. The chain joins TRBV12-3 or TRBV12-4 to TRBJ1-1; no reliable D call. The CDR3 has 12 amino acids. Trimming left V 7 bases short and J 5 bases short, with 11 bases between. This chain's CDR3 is CASTVGWTEAFF. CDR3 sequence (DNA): TGTGCCAGCACCGTGGGTTGGACTGAAGCTTTCTTT.

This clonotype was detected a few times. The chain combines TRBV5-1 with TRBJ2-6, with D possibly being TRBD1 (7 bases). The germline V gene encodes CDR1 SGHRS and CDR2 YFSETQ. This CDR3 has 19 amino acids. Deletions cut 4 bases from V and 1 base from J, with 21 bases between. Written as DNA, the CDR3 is TGCGCCAGCAGCCAGGAAAACAGGGGAGGCGCTTCTGGGGCCAACGTCCTGACTTTC. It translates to CASSQENRGGASGANVLTF.

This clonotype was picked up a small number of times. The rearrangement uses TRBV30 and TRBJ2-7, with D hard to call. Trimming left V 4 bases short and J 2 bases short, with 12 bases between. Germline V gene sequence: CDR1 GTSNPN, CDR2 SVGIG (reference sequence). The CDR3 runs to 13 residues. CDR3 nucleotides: TGTGCCTGGACCCCTCGAAGCACCTACGAGCAGTACTTC. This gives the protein CAWTPRSTYEQYF.

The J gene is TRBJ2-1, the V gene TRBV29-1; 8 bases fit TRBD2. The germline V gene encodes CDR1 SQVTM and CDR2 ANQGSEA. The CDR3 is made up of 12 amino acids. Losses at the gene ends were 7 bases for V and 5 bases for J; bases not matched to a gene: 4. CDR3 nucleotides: TGCAGCGCAGGACTAGCCCACAATGAGCAGTTCTTC. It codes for CSAGLAHNEQFF.

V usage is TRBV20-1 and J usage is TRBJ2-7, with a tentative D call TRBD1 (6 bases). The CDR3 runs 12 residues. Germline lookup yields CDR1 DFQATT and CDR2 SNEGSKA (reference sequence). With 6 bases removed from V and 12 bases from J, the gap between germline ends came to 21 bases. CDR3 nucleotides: TGCAGTGCAAGGGACATCTTTTCCGGGCCGTACTTC. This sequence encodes CSARDIFSGPYF.

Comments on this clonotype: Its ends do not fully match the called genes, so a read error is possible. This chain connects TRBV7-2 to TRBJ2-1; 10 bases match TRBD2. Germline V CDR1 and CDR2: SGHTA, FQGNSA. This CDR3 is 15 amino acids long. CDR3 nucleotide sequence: TGTGCCAGCAGCTTCGGCCGAGGACTAGCGGAGTCCCAGGTCTTC. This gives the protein CASSFGRGLAESQVF.